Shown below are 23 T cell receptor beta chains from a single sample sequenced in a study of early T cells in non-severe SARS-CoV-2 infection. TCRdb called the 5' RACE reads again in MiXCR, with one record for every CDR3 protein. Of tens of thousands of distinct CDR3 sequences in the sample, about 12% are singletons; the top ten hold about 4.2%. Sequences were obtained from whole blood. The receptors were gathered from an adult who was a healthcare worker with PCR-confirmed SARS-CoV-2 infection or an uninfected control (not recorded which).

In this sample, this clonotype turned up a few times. The CDR3 DNA sequence: TGTGCCAGCAGCTTGACAGGGAGAAGCGATGAGCAGTTCTTC. Protein sequence: CASSLTGRSDEQFF. J is TRBJ2-1 and V is TRBV2; 7 bases fit TRBD1. Germline V gives CDR1 SNHLY, CDR2 FYNNEI. V shed 6 bases and J 8 bases; nucleotides not matched to a gene: 10. The CDR3 runs to 14 residues.

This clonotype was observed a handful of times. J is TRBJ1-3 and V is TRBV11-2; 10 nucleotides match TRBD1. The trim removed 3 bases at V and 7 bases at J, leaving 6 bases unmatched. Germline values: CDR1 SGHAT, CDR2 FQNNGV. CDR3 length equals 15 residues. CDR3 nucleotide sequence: TGTGCCAGCAGCTTTGGGGACAGGGGAAGCAACACCATATATTTT. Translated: CASSFGDRGSNTIYF.

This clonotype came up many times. CDR3 in amino acids: CASSAVANYGYTF. As DNA, the CDR3 is TGTGCCAGCTCGGCAGTAGCTAACTATGGCTACACCTTC. The chain has TRBV18 and TRBJ1-2, with unresolved D. This CDR3 has 13 amino acids. V lost 6 bases and J lost 0, with 8 bases in between. Germline V lookup: CDR1 KGHSH, CDR2 LQKENI. Filled out from reference TRBV18 and TRBJ1-2, the complete variable domain reads NAGVMQNPRHLVRRRGQEARLRCSPMKGHSHVYWYRQLPEEGLKFMVYLQKENIIDESGMPKERFSAEFPKEGPSILRIQQVVRGDSAAYFCASSAVANYGYTFGSGTRLTVV.

CDR3 loop: CASRTGTVHNSPLHF. The CDR3 DNA follows: TGCGCCAGCAGAACCGGGACAGTTCATAATTCACCCCTCCACTTT. The chain carries TRBV5-1 and TRBJ1-6, with TRBD1 matching 7 bases. This CDR3 contains 15 residues. V was clipped by 5 bases and J by 5 bases; unmatched bases: 7. Germline CDR1 and CDR2: SGHRS and YFSETQ.

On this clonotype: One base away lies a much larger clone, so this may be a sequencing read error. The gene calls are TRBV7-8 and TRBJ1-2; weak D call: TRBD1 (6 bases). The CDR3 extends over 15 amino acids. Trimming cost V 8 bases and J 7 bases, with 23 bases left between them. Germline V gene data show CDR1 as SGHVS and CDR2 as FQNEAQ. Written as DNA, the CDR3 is TGTGCCAGCTACCCTTGGGGCGCCCTAGGGGGTGGCTACACCTTC. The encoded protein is CASYPWGALGGGYTF.

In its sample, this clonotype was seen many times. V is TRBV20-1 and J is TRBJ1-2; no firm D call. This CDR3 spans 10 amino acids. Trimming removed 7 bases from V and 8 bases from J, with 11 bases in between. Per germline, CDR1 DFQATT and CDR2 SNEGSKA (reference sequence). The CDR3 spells CSGQRGGYTF. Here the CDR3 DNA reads TGCAGTGGGCAGAGAGGGGGCTACACCTTC.

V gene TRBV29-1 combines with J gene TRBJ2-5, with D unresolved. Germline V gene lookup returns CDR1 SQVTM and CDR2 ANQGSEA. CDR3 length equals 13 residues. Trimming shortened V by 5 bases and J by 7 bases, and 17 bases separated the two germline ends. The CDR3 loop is CSVIHQALGTQYF. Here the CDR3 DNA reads TGCAGCGTTATTCATCAGGCCCTCGGGACCCAGTACTTC. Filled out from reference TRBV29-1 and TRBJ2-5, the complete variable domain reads SAVISQKPSRDICQRGTSLTIQCQVDSQVTMMFWYRQQPGQSLTLIATANQGSEATYESGFVIDKFPISRPNLTFSTLTVSNMSPEDSSIYLCSVIHQALGTQYFGPGTRLLVL.

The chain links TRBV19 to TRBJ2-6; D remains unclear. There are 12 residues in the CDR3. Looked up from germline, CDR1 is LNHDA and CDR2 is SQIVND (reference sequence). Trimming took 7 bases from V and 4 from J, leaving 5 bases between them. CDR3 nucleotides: TGTGCCAGTACCCAAGGGGCCAACGTCCTGACTTTC. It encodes CASTQGANVLTF.

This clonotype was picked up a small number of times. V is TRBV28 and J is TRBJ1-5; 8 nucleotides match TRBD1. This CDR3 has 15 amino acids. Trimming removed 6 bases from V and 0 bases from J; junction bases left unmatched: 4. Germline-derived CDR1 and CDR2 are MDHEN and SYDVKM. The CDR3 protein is CASSQTGVSNQPQHF. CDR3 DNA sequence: TGTGCCAGCAGCCAGACAGGGGTTAGCAATCAGCCCCAGCATTTT.

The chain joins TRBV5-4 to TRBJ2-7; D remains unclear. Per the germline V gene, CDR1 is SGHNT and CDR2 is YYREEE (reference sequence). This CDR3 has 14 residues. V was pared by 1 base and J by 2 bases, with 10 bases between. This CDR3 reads CASSLMGFPYEQYF. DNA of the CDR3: TGTGCCAGCAGCTTGATGGGCTTCCCCTACGAGCAGTACTTC.

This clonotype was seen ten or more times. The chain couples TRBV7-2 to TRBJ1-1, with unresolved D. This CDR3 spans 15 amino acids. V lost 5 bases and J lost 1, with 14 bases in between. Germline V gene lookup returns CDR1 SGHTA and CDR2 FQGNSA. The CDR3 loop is CASSPLDTSNTEAFF. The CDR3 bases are TGTGCCAGCAGCCCACTCGACACCTCGAACACTGAAGCTTTCTTT.

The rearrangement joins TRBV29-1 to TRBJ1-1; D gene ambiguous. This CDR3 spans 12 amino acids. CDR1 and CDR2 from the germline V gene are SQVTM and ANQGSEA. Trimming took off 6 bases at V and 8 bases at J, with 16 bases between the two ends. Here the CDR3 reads CSVHTTAAEAFF. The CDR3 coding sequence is TGCAGCGTCCATACAACGGCGGCGGAAGCTTTCTTT.

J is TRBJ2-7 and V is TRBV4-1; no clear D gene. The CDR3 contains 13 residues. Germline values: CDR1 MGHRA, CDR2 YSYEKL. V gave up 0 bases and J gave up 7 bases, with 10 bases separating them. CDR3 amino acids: CASSQETGWEQYF. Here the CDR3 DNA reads TGCGCCAGCAGCCAAGAGACGGGTTGGGAGCAGTACTTC.

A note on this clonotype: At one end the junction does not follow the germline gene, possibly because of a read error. The CDR3 DNA reads TGTACCAGCAGTACCGGGACAAACTCCTACGAGCAGTACTTC. Translated, it gives CTSSTGTNSYEQYF. The V and J genes are TRBV28 and TRBJ2-7; tentatively, D is TRBD1 (6 bases). The CDR3 has 14 amino acids. CDR1 is MDHEN and CDR2 is SYDVKM in the germline V gene.

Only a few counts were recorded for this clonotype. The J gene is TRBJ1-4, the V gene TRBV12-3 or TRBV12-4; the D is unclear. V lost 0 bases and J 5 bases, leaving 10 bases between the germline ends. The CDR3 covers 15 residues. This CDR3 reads CASSLALATNEKLFF. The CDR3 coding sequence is TGTGCCAGCAGTTTAGCTCTGGCGACAAATGAAAAACTGTTTTTT.

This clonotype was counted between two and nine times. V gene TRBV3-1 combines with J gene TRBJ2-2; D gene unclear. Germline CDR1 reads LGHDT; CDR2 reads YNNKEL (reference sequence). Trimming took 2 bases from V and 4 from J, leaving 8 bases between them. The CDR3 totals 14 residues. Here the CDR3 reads CASSQMGSTGELFF. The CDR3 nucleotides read TGTGCCAGCAGCCAAATGGGCTCCACCGGGGAGCTGTTTTTT. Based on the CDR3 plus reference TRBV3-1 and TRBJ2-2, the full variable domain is DTAVSQTPKYLVTQMGNDKSIKCEQNLGHDTMYWYKQDSKKFLKIMFSYNNKELIINETVPNRFSPKSPDKAHLNLHINSLELGDSAVYFCASSQMGSTGELFFGEGSRLTVL.

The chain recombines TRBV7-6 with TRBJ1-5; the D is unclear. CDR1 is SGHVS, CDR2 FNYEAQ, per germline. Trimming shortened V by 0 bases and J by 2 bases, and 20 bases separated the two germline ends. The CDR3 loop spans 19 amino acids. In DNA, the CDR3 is TGTGCCAGCAGCTTAGCGTTGGCCAGGAAGAGAGTCGGCAATCAGCCCCAGCATTTT. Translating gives CASSLALARKRVGNQPQHF.

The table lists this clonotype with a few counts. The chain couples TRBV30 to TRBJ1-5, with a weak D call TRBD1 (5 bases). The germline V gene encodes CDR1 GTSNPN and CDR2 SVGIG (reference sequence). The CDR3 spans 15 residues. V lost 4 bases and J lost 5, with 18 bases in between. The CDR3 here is CAWNRVGTRDQPQHF. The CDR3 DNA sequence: TGTGCCTGGAATAGGGTCGGGACGCGAGATCAGCCCCAGCATTTT.

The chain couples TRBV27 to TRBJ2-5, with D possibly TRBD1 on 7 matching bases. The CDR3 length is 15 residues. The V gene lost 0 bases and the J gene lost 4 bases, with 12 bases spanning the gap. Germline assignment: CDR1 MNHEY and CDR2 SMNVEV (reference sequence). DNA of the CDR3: TGTGCCAGCAGTTTATCGCTCCAGGGGGGAGAGACCCAGTACTTC. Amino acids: CASSLSLQGGETQYF.

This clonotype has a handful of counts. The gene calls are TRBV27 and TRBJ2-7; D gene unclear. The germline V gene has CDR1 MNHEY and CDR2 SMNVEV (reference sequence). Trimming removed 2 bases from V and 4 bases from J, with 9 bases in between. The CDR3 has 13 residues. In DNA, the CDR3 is TGTGCCAGCAGTTTAGGGCCTGCTTACGAGCAGTACTTC. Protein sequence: CASSLGPAYEQYF.

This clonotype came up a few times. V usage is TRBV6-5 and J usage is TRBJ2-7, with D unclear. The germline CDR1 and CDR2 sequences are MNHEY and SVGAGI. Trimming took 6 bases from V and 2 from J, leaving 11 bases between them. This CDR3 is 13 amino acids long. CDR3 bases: TGTGCCAGCAGATCCCCGGTCACCTACGAGCAGTACTTC. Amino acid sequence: CASRSPVTYEQYF.

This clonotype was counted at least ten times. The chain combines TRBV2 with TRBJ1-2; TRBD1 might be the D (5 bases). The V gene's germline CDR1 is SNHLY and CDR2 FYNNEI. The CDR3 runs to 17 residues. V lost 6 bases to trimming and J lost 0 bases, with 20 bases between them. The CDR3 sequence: CASRGRGELIANYGYTF. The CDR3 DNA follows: TGTGCCAGCAGAGGACGAGGGGAGCTTATTGCTAACTATGGCTACACCTTC.

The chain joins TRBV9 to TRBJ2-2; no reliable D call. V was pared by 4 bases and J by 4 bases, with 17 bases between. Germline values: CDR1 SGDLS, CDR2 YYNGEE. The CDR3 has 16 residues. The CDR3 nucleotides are TGTGCCAGCAGCCCCGATTTACTCCTCGTCACCGGGGAGCTGTTTTTT. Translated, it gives CASSPDLLLVTGELFF.